The next 16 T cell receptor beta chains were all read from a single sample in a study of shared clonotypes between healthy human individuals. CD45RO-negative cells were positively selected for CCR7, leaving out terminally differentiated effector memory CD45RA+ cells. Data came from immunoSEQ multiplex PCR; TCRdb stores just in-frame clones and leaves some out. Of about 700,000 clones in the sample, roughly 94% were seen once. Input material: naive CD8+ T cells sorted from blood. The receptors were sampled from a man aged 25-45 years in good health.

This chain connects TRBV18 to TRBJ2-5; 11 bases fit TRBD1. V lost 2 bases, J lost 5 bases, and 7 bases stayed unmatched. Per the germline V gene, CDR1 is KGHSH and CDR2 is LQKENI. CDR3 length: 16 amino acids. This CDR3 reads CASSPTGQGVGETQYF. The CDR3 DNA sequence: TGTGCCAGCTCACCAACGGGACAGGGGGTCGGGGAGACCCAGTACTTC.

V and J are TRBV11-2 and TRBJ2-1, with 13 bases aligning to TRBD2. This CDR3 contains 17 residues. Germline loops: CDR1 SGHAT, CDR2 FQNNGV. The J segment lost 8 bases and the V segment lost 3 bases, leaving 10 bases of the junction unmatched. CDR3 sequence: CASSLGLAGFLFDEQFF. As DNA, the CDR3 is TGTGCCAGCAGCTTGGGACTAGCGGGATTTCTTTTCGATGAGCAGTTCTTC.

The chain uses TRBV2 and TRBJ2-2; weak D call: TRBD1 (6 bases). Trimming left V 3 bases short and J 4 bases short, with 15 bases between. Per the germline V gene, CDR1 is SNHLY and CDR2 is FYNNEI. The CDR3 is made up of 16 amino acids. CDR3 in amino acids: CASSEDSRRITGELFF. CDR3 sequence (DNA): TGTGCCAGCAGTGAGGACAGCCGACGGATCACCGGGGAGCTGTTTTTT.

In its sample, this clone was seen once. Other DNA sequences in the sample encode the same CDR3. This chain joins TRBV28 and TRBJ2-7; D perhaps matches TRBD1 (6 bases). The germline CDR1 and CDR2 sequences are MDHEN and SYDVKM. CDR3 length: 14 amino acids. V was pared by 2 bases and J by 2 bases, with 10 bases between. The CDR3 is CASSLAGETYEQYF. The CDR3 DNA sequence: TGTGCCAGCAGTTTAGCAGGGGAAACCTACGAGCAGTACTTC.

The rearrangement uses TRBV5-4 and TRBJ2-7, with D possibly TRBD2 on 5 matching bases. Germline V gene sequence: CDR1 SGHNT, CDR2 YYREEE (reference sequence). There are 11 residues in the CDR3. The V end lost 9 bases, the J end lost 3 bases, and 10 bases lay between the germline ends. CDR3 in amino acids: CAIGRDYEQYF. The DNA for the CDR3 is TGTGCCATCGGTCGGGACTACGAGCAGTACTTC.

To note about this clone: One junction end disagrees with the germline gene, perhaps due to a read error. The chain is built from TRBV16 and TRBJ2-3; 10 positions agree with TRBD2. This CDR3 spans 17 amino acids. Germline CDR1 reads KGHSY; CDR2 reads FQNENV. The CDR3 DNA reads as TGTGCCAGCAGCCAGCCGGCCGCTAGCGGGAGCAGAGATACGCAGTATTTT. It encodes CASSQPAASGSRDTQYF.

The chain couples TRBV19 to TRBJ2-1, with D perhaps being TRBD1 or TRBD2 (5 bases each). The CDR3 extends over 18 amino acids. Germline V gene data show CDR1 as LNHDA and CDR2 as SQIVND (reference sequence). V was pared by 3 bases and J by 3 bases, with 21 bases between. The CDR3: CASSIGGKRAGFYNEQFF. DNA of the CDR3: TGTGCCAGTAGTATTGGGGGAAAACGAGCAGGATTCTACAATGAGCAGTTCTTC.

The rearrangement links TRBV5-1 to TRBJ2-2; maybe TRBD2 (5 bases). The CDR3 loop spans 15 amino acids. CDR1 and CDR2 from the germline V gene are SGHRS and YFSETQ. Trimming cost V 4 bases and J 8 bases, with 18 bases left between them. The CDR3 is CASSPQEAGLGELFF. In DNA form, the CDR3 reads TGCGCCAGCAGCCCCCAGGAGGCCGGTCTAGGGGAGCTGTTTTTT.

The genes are TRBV28 and TRBJ1-2; TRBD1 matches 11 bases. The CDR3 sequence is 16 residues long. J gave up 4 bases and V 2 bases, and 6 bases lay outside the gene matches. Germline CDR1 is MDHEN and CDR2 is SYDVKM. In DNA, the CDR3 is TGTGCCAGCAGTTTAGGGACAGGGGGTTCTGCCTATGGCTACACCTTC. This encodes CASSLGTGGSAYGYTF.

The chain couples TRBV7-2 to TRBJ1-1; D might be TRBD1 (6 bases). V was trimmed by 3 bases and J by 0 bases, leaving 11 bases between them. Germline V gene sequence: CDR1 SGHTA, CDR2 FQGNSA. This CDR3 contains 15 residues. CDR3 sequence reads: CASSFATGMNTEAFF. CDR3 nucleotides: TGTGCCAGCAGCTTCGCTACAGGGATGAACACTGAAGCTTTCTTT.

The chain is built from TRBV29-1 and TRBJ2-3, with 9 bases fitting TRBD1. Germline lookup yields CDR1 SQVTM and CDR2 ANQGSEA. The trim removed 8 bases at V and 2 bases at J, leaving 8 bases unmatched. The CDR3 contains 14 residues. The CDR3 coding sequence is TGCAGCACCCCGGGACAGGGTTTCACAGATACGCAGTATTTT. Translation: CSTPGQGFTDTQYF.

This clone was counted many times. The chain carries TRBV6-5 and TRBJ2-5, with 10 bases matching TRBD1. CDR3 length equals 15 residues. From germline, CDR1 is MNHEY and CDR2 SVGAGI. V shed 6 bases and J 5 bases; nucleotides not matched to a gene: 9. CDR3: CASSPGTGAWETQYF. The CDR3 region has the DNA TGTGCCAGCAGCCCCGGGACAGGGGCCTGGGAGACCCAGTACTTC.

This clone was seen only once. This sequence joins TRBV29-1 and TRBJ1-1, with a tentative D call TRBD1 (5 bases). Germline V gene data show CDR1 as SQVTM and CDR2 as ANQGSEA. This CDR3 is built from 15 residues. Between the trimmed V and J ends, which lost 0 bases and 0 bases, there was a span of 11 bases. CDR3 amino acids: CSVEDLGTLNTEAFF. For the CDR3, the DNA is TGCAGCGTTGAAGATTTAGGGACTTTGAACACTGAAGCTTTCTTT.

Points on this clone: This same CDR3 is encoded by further DNA sequences in the sample. The gene calls are TRBV29-1 and TRBJ2-7, with TRBD1 matching over 7 bases. Germline values: CDR1 SQVTM, CDR2 ANQGSEA. With V trimmed by 1 base and J by 4 bases, 1 base remained unmatched. This CDR3 is 12 amino acids long. In DNA form, the CDR3 reads TGCAGCGTTGAAGGCAGGGGGTACGAGCAGTACTTC. This encodes CSVEGRGYEQYF.

V usage is TRBV11-2 and J usage is TRBJ1-1, with a tentative D call TRBD1 (5 bases). This CDR3 spans 15 amino acids. Germline V gene sequence: CDR1 SGHAT, CDR2 FQNNGV. Trimming shortened V by 3 bases and J by 7 bases, and 18 bases separated the two germline ends. This CDR3 is CASSFPGREGGEAFF. CDR3 coding DNA: TGTGCCAGCAGCTTTCCCGGCAGGGAGGGAGGTGAAGCTTTCTTT.

To note about this clone: The same CDR3 can be traced to other DNA sequences in this sample. The V gene is TRBV19, the J gene TRBJ2-1; no clear D. Germline V gene sequence: CDR1 LNHDA, CDR2 SQIVND (reference sequence). The CDR3 is 15 amino acids. Trimming took 3 bases from V and 0 from J, leaving 9 bases between them. The DNA for the CDR3 is TGTGCCAGTAGTATCCTGGCCAACTCCTACAATGAGCAGTTCTTC. Translated, it gives CASSILANSYNEQFF.